This T cell receptor (beta chain) was retrieved from a study of T cell changes during pregnancy in multiple sclerosis (dated by TCRdb to between 2017 and 2020). Looking at the study overall: The study looked at changes in the T cell repertoire across pregnancy in women with multiple sclerosis.

The CDR3, cysteine through phenylalanine, is 13 amino acids long. Just the 39-base CDR3 DNA is kept, in frame starting at base 1. Per the germline V gene, SQVTM is the CDR1 and ANQGSEA is the CDR2. The trim is 4 bases for V and 3 bases for J, with a gap of 13 bases between the germline ends. Receptors were amplified or captured by the immunoSEQ multiplex PCR assay. TCRdb stores this immuneACCESS table with in-frame sequences only. Part of the clones is absent; in the studies checked, under half of the shortfall reflects unresolved V genes, and no reason is known for the rest. Here the sample has tens of thousands of clones; nearly 95% occur a single time. The ten largest clones take up 0.5% of the sample. Worth noting for this clone: The specificity of this receptor is unknown. Per-base quality was not reported, and no clone a single base away is much larger than it.

The starting material was CD4+ T cells from peripheral blood mononuclear cells, obtained in the third trimester of pregnancy. In this chain, TRBV29-1 is recombined with TRBJ2-7, with a tentative D gene TRBD1 over 6 matching bases. The receptor comes from a female donor with multiple sclerosis, enrolled in a pregnancy study. The DNA sequence reads TGCAGCGTTGGACAGGCTTCAGGCTACGAGCAGTACTTC. The encoded protein is CSVGQASGYEQYF.